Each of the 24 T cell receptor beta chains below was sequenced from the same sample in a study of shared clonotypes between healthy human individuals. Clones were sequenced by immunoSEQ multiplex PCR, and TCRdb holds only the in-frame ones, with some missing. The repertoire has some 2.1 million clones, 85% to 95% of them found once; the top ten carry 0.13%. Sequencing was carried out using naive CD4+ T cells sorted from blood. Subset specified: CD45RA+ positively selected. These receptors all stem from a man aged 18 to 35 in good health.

The CDR3 protein is CASSDGSSHEQFF. The CDR3 nucleotides read TGTGCCAGCAGTGACGGAAGTAGTCATGAGCAGTTCTTC. The V call is TRBV25-1, the J call TRBJ2-1, with D unclear. The CDR3 runs to 13 residues. The germline gives CDR1 MGHDK, CDR2 SYGVNS. Between the trimmed V and J ends, which lost 3 bases and 8 bases, there was a span of 11 bases.

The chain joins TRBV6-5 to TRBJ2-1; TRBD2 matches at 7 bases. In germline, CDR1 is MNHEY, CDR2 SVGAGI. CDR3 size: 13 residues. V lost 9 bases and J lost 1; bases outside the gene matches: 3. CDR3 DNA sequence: TGTGCCAGTACAGCGGGGTCCTACAATGAGCAGTTCTTC. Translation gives CASTAGSYNEQFF.

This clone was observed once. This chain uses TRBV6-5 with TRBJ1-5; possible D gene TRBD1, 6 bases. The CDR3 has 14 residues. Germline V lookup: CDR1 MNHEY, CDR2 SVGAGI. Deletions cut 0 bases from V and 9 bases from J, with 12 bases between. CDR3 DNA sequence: TGTGCCAGCAGTTACTCGGCAGGGGAAGGGCCCCAGCATTTT. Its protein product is CASSYSAGEGPQHF.

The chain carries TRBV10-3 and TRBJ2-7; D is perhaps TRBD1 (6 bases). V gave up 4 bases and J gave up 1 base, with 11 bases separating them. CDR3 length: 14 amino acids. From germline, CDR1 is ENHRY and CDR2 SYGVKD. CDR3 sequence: CAISAGGQSYEQYF. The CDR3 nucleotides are TGTGCCATCAGTGCCGGAGGACAGTCCTACGAGCAGTACTTC.

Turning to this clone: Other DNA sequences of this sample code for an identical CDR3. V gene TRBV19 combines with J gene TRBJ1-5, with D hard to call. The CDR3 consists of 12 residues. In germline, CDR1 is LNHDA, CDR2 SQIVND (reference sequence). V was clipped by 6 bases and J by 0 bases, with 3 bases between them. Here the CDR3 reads CASRDSNQPQHF. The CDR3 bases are TGTGCCAGTAGAGATAGCAATCAGCCCCAGCATTTT.

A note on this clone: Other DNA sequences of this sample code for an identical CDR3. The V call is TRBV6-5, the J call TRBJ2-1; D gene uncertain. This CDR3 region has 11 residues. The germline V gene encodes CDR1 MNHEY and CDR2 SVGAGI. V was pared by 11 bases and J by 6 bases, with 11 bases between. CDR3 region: CAARRGNEQFF. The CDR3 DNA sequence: TGTGCCGCCCGTCGAGGCAATGAGCAGTTCTTC.

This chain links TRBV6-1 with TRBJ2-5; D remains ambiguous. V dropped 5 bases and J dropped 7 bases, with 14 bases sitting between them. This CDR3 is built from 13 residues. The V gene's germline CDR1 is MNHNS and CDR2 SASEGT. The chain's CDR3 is CASSRATVGTQYF. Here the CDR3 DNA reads TGTGCCAGCAGTAGGGCAACCGTTGGGACCCAGTACTTC.

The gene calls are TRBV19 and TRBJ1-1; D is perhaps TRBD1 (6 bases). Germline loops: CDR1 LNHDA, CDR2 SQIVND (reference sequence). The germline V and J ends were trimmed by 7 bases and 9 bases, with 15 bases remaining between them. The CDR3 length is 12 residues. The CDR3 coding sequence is TGTGCCAGTACCACCACAGGGTTTCAAGCTTTCTTT. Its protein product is CASTTTGFQAFF.

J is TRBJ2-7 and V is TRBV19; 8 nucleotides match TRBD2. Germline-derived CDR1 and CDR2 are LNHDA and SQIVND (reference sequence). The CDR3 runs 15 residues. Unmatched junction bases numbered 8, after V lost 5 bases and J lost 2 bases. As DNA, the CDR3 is TGTGCCAGTAGTGCTACTAGCGGACCTCCCTACGAGCAGTACTTC. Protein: CASSATSGPPYEQYF.

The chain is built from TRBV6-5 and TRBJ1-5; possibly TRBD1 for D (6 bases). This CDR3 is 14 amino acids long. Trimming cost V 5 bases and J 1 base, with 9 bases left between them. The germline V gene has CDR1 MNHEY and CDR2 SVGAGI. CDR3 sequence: CASSETGSNQPQHF. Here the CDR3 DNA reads TGTGCCAGCAGTGAGACAGGAAGCAATCAGCCCCAGCATTTT.

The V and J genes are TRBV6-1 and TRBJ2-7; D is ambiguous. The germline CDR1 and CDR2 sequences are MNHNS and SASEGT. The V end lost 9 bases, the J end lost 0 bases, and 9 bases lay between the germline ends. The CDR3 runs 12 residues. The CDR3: CASIRHSYEQYF. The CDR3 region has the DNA TGTGCCAGTATAAGACACTCCTACGAGCAGTACTTC.

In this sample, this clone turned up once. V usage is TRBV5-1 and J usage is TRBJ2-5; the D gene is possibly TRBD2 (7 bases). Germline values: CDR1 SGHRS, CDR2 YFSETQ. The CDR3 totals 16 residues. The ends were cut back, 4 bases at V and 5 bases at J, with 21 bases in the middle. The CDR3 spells CASSTGDRGAGETQYF. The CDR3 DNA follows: TGCGCCAGCAGCACCGGAGATCGGGGGGCTGGGGAGACCCAGTACTTC.

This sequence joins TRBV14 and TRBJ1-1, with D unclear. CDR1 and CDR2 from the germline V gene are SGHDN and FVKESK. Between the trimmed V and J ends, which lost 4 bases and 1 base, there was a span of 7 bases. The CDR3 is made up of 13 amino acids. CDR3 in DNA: TGTGCCAGCAGCCTTTCGGAGAACACTGAAGCTTTCTTT. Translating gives CASSLSENTEAFF. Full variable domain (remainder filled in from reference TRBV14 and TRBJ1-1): EAGVTQFPSHSVIEKGQTVTLRCDPISGHDNLYWYRRVMGKEIKFLLHFVKESKQDESGMPNNRFLAERTGGTYSTLKVQPAELEDSGVYFCASSLSENTEAFFGQGTRLTVV.

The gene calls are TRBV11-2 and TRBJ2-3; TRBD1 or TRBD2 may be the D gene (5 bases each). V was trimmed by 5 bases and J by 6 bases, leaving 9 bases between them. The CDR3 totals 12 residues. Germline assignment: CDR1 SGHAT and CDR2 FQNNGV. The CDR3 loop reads CASSLRDDTQYF. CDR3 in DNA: TGTGCCAGCAGCCTCCGGGACGATACGCAGTATTTT.

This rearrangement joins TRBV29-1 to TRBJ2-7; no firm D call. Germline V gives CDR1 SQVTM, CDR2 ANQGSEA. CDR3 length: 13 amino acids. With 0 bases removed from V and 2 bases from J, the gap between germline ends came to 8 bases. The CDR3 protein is CSVEDSTAYEQYF. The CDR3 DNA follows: TGCAGCGTTGAAGATAGCACAGCCTACGAGCAGTACTTC.

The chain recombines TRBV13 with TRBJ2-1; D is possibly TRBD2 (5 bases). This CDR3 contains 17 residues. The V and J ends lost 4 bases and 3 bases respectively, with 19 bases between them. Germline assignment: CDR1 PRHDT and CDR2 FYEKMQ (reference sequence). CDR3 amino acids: CASSSHPQSDYYNEQFF. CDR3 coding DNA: TGTGCCAGCAGCTCTCACCCCCAATCAGACTACTACAATGAGCAGTTCTTC.

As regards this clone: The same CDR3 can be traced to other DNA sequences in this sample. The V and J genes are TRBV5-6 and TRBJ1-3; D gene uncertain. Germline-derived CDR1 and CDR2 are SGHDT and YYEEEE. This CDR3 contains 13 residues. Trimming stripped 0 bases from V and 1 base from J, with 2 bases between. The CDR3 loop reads CASSLGSGNTIYF. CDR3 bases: TGTGCCAGCAGCTTGGGTTCTGGAAACACCATATATTTT.

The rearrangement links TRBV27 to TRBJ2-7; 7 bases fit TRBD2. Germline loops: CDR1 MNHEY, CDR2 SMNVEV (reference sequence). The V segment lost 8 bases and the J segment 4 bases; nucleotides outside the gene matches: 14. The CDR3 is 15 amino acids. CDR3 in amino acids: CASFRLGRGPYEQYF. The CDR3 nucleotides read TGTGCCAGCTTTCGGCTGGGGAGGGGACCTTACGAGCAGTACTTC.

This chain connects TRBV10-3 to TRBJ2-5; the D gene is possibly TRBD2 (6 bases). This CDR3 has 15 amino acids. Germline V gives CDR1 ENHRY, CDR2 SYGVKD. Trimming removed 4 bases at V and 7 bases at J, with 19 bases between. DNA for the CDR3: TGTGCCATCAGTGGACCGGGGGAGATGGTATCGACCCAGTACTTC. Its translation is CAISGPGEMVSTQYF.

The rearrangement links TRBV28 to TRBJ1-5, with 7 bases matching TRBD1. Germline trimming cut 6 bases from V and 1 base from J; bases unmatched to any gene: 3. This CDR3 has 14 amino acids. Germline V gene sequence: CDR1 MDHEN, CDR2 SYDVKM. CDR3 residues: CASRDRKSNQPQHF. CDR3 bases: TGTGCCAGCAGGGACAGGAAAAGCAATCAGCCCCAGCATTTT.

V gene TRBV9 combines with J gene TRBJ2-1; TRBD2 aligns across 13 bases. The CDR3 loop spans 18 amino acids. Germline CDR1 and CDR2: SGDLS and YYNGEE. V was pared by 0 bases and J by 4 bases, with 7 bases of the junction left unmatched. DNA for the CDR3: TGTGCCAGCAGCGTAGCCTTCGGACTAGCGGGAGTGTACAATGAGCAGTTCTTC. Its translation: CASSVAFGLAGVYNEQFF.

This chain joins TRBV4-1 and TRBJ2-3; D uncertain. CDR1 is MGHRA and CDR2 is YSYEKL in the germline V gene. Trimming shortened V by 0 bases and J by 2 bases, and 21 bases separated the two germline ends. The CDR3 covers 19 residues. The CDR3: CASSQDEISLSPLTDTQYF. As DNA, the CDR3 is TGCGCCAGCAGCCAAGATGAGATTAGCCTCTCACCTCTCACAGATACGCAGTATTTT.

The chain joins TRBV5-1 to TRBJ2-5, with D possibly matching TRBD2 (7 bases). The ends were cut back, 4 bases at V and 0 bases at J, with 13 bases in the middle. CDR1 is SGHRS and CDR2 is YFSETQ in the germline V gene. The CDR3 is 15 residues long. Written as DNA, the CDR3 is TGCGCCAGCAGCCAACGGGGGGCTGACCAAGAGACCCAGTACTTC. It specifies CASSQRGADQETQYF.

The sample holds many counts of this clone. In nucleotides, the CDR3 is TGTGCCTGGAGTGTACGGCGGGACGCTGAGCAGTTCTTC. It is translated as CAWSVRRDAEQFF. The rearrangement uses TRBV30 and TRBJ2-1, with a possible D match to TRBD2 (6 bases). The CDR3 has 13 amino acids. The germline CDR1 and CDR2 sequences are GTSNPN and SVGIG (reference sequence). With 0 bases removed from V and 9 bases from J, the gap between germline ends came to 12 bases.